The 7 T cell receptor beta chains listed next were all sequenced from one sample in a study of blood T cell repertoires in COVID-19. This table comes from immunoSEQ multiplex PCR, and its TCRdb copy is limited to in-frame clones, with some not included. The sample has about 400,000 clones; around 87% are singletons. Sequenced sample: peripheral blood. The origin of the receptors is a human donor in a cohort sampled during active COVID-19.

Here the CDR3 DNA reads TGTGCCACCCTAGGACAGGGAGGGTGGCTGTATGGCTACACCTTC. Amino acids: CATLGQGGWLYGYTF. The chain carries TRBV6-5 and TRBJ1-2, with TRBD1 matching 8 bases. CDR1 and CDR2 (germline): MNHEY, SVGAGI. The V and J ends lost 10 bases and 5 bases, in that order; junction bases with no gene match: 15. The CDR3 length is 15 residues.

J is TRBJ1-6 and V is TRBV2; 7 bases are shared with TRBD1. The germline CDR1 and CDR2 sequences are SNHLY and FYNNEI. The CDR3 sequence is 14 residues long. V shed 3 bases and J 7 bases; nucleotides not matched to a gene: 3. CDR3: CASSDRGINSPLHF. CDR3 bases: TGTGCCAGCAGTGACAGGGGGATCAATTCACCCCTCCACTTT.

V and J are TRBV24-1 and TRBJ1-1; TRBD1 agrees at 7 bases. V lost 3 bases to trimming and J lost 0 bases; unmatched junction nucleotides: 12. The germline V gene encodes CDR1 KGHDR and CDR2 SFDVKD. The CDR3 has 18 amino acids. For the CDR3, the DNA is TGTGCCACCAGTGATCGCTCCGGGACAGACCTTCTGAACACTGAAGCTTTCTTT. As protein: CATSDRSGTDLLNTEAFF.

For the CDR3, the DNA is TGCAGCGTTGCGGGGGACAGGGATAGAAACACCATATATTTT. Translation gives CSVAGDRDRNTIYF. The V and J genes are TRBV29-1 and TRBJ1-3, with 9 bases identical to TRBD1. Germline trimming cut 4 bases from V and 5 bases from J; bases unmatched to any gene: 6. Germline V CDR1 and CDR2: SQVTM, ANQGSEA. The CDR3 extends over 14 amino acids.

The V call is TRBV6-5, the J call TRBJ2-1, with TRBD1 identical over 9 bases. The CDR3 contains 16 residues. In germline, CDR1 is MNHEY, CDR2 SVGAGI. The J segment lost 5 bases and the V segment lost 4 bases, leaving 9 bases of the junction unmatched. In nucleotides, the CDR3 is TGTGCCAGCAGTTTAACCCCGGGACAGGGCAACAATGAGCAGTTCTTC. This sequence encodes CASSLTPGQGNNEQFF.

The gene calls are TRBV6-5 and TRBJ1-4, with D perhaps matching TRBD1 (5 bases). This CDR3 spans 12 amino acids. Germline assignment: CDR1 MNHEY and CDR2 SVGAGI. The germline V and J ends were trimmed by 5 bases and 5 bases, with 6 bases remaining between them. The CDR3 DNA sequence: TGTGCCAGCAGTCCAGGGAATGAAAAACTGTTTTTT. This gives the protein CASSPGNEKLFF.

The sample holds a few counts of this clone. The chain carries TRBV6-5 and TRBJ1-4; tentatively, D is TRBD1 (5 bases). CDR3 length: 13 amino acids. CDR1 is MNHEY, CDR2 SVGAGI, per germline. V dropped 5 bases and J dropped 6 bases, with 10 bases sitting between them. The CDR3 region is CASSPDMDEKLFF. The CDR3 nucleotides are TGTGCCAGCAGTCCGGACATGGATGAAAAACTGTTTTTT.